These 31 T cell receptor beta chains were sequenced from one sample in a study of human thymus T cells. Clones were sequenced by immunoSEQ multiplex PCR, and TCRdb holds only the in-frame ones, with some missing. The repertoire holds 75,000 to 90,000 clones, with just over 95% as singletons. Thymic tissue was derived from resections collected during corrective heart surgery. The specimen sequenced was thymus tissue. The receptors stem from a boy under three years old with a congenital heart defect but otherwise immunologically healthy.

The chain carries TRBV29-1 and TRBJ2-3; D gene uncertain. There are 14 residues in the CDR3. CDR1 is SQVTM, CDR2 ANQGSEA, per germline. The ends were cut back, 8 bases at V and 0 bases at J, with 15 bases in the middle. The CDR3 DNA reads TGCAGCATTTGGGTGGCACTGAGCACAGATACGCAGTATTTT. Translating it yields CSIWVALSTDTQYF.

CDR3 sequence (DNA): TGTGCCACCAAGCGGTCGCAGCGGGGGTACAATGAGCAGTTCTTC. It codes for CATKRSQRGYNEQFF. The J gene is TRBJ2-1, the V gene TRBV15, with 8 bases that match TRBD2. V dropped 7 bases and J dropped 4; count of bases not matched to a gene: 9. Germline V gives CDR1 LNHNV, CDR2 YYDKDF (reference sequence). CDR3 length equals 15 residues.

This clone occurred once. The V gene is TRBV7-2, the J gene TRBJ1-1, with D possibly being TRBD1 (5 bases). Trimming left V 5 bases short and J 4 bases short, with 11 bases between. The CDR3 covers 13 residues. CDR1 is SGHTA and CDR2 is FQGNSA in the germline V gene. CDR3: CASSTGTLTEAFF. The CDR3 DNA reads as TGTGCCAGCAGCACCGGGACGCTCACTGAAGCTTTCTTT. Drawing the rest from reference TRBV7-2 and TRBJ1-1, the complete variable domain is GAGVSQSPSNKVTEKGKDVELRCDPISGHTALYWYRQSLGQGLEFLIYFQGNSAPDKSGLPSDRFSAERTGGSVSTLTIQRTQQEDSAVYLCASSTGTLTEAFFGQGTRLTVV.

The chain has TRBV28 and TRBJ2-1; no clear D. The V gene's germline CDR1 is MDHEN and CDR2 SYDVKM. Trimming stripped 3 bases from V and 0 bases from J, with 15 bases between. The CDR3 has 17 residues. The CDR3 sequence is CASSFPPPDSSYNEQFF. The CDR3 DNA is TGTGCCAGCAGTTTCCCCCCTCCGGATAGCTCCTACAATGAGCAGTTCTTC.

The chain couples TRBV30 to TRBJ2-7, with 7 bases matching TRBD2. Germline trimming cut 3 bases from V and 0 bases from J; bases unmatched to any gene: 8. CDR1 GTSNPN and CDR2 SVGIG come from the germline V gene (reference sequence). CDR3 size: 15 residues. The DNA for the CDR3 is TGTGCCTGGAGCCCCGGGGAGCGGGGCTCCTACGAGCAGTACTTC. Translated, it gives CAWSPGERGSYEQYF.

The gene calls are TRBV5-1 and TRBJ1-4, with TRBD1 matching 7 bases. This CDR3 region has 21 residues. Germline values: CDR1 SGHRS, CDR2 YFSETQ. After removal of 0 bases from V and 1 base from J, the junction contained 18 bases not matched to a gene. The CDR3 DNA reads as TGCGCCAGCAGCTTGGCCAGGCAGGGGGATGAGTTAGCGAGAACTAATGAAAAACTGTTTTTT. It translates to CASSLARQGDELARTNEKLFF.

The CDR3 protein is CASSIDRSANYGYTF. The CDR3 nucleotides read TGTGCCAGTAGTATAGACAGGTCGGCTAACTATGGCTACACCTTC. J is TRBJ1-2 and V is TRBV19; D call uncertain. V was pared by 0 bases and J by 0 bases, with 8 bases between. Germline CDR1 reads LNHDA; CDR2 reads SQIVND (reference sequence). The CDR3 consists of 15 residues. The full variable domain, rest sourced from reference TRBV19 and TRBJ1-2, is DGGITQSPKYLFRKEGQNVTLSCEQNLNHDAMYWYRQDPGQGLRLIYYSQIVNDFQKGDIAEGYSVSREKKESFPLTVTSAQKNPTAFYLCASSIDRSANYGYTFGSGTRLTVV.

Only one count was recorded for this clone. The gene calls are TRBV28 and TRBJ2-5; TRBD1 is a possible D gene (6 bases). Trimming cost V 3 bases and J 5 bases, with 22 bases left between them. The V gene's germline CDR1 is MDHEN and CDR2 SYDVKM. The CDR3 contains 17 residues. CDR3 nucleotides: TGTGCCAGCAGTTTCTGGGGTCCGGGACAAGTGGGGGAGACCCAGTACTTC. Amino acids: CASSFWGPGQVGETQYF.

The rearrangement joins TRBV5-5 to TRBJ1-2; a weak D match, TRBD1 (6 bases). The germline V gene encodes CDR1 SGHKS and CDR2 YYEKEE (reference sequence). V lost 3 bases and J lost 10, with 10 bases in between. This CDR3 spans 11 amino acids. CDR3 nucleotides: TGTGCCAGCAGCTGTGACAGGCTCTACACCTTC. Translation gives CASSCDRLYTF.

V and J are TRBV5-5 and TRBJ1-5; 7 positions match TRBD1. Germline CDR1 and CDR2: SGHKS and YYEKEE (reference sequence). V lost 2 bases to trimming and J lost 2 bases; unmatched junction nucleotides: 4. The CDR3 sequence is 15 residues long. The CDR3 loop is CASSFGDRGNQPQHF. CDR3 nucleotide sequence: TGTGCCAGCAGCTTTGGTGACAGGGGCAATCAGCCCCAGCATTTT. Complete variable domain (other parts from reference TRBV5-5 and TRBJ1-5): DAGVTQSPTHLIKTRGQQVTLRCSPISGHKSVSWYQQVLGQGPQFIFQYYEKEERGRGNFPDRFSARQFPNYSSELNVNALLLGDSALYLCASSFGDRGNQPQHFGDGTRLSIL.

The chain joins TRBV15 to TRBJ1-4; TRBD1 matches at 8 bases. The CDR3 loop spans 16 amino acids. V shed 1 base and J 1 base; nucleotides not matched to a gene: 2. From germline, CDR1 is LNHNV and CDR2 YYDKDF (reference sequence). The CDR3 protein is CATSRGDRQTNEKLFF. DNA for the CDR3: TGTGCCACCAGCAGAGGGGACAGGCAAACTAATGAAAAACTGTTTTTT.

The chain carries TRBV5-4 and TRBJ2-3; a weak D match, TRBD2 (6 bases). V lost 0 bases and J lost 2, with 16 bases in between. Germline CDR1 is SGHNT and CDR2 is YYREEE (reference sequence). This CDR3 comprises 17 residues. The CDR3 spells CASSLVTGGPDTDTQYF. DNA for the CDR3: TGTGCCAGCAGCTTGGTAACCGGGGGACCTGACACAGATACGCAGTATTTT.

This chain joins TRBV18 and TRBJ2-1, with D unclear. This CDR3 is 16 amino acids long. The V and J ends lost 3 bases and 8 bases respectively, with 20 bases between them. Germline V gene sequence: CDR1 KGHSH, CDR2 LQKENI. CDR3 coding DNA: TGTGCCAGCTCACCCACACAGATGTTGGCGCTCCATGAGCAGTTCTTC. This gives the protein CASSPTQMLALHEQFF.

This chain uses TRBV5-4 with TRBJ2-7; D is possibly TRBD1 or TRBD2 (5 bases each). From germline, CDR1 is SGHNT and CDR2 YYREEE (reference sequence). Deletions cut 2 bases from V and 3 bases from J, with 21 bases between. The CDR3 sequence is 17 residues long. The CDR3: CASSFINRDGIVYEQYF. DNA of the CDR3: TGTGCCAGCAGCTTCATAAACCGGGACGGCATTGTCTACGAGCAGTACTTC.

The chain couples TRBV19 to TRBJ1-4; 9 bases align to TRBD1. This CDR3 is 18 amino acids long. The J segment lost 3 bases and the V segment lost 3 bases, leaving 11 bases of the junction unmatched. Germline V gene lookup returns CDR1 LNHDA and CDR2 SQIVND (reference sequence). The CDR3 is CASSIIPSDRGANEKLFF. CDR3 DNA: TGTGCCAGTAGTATTATCCCCTCGGACAGGGGAGCTAATGAAAAACTGTTTTTT.

CDR3 amino acids: CASSTGLLSSYNEQFF. The CDR3 nucleotides read TGCGCCAGCAGCACAGGACTTCTCAGCTCCTACAATGAGCAGTTCTTC. The gene calls are TRBV5-1 and TRBJ2-1; D is perhaps TRBD1 or TRBD2 (5 bases each). The V end lost 4 bases, the J end lost 0 bases, and 14 bases lay between the germline ends. The germline V gene has CDR1 SGHRS and CDR2 YFSETQ. The CDR3 spans 16 residues.

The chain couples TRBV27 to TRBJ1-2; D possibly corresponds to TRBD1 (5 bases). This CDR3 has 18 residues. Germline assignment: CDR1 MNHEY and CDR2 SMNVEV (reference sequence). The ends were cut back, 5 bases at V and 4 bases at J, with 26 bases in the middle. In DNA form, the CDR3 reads TGTGCCAGCAGTCCCATTTCCGAGAATCCGGCAGGGACCTATGGCTACACCTTC. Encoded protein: CASSPISENPAGTYGYTF.

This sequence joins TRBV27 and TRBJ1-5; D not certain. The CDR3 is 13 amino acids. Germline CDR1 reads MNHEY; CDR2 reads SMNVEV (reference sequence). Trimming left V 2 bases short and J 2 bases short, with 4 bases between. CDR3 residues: CASSLKRNQPQHF. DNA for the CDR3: TGTGCCAGCAGTTTAAAACGCAATCAGCCCCAGCATTTT.

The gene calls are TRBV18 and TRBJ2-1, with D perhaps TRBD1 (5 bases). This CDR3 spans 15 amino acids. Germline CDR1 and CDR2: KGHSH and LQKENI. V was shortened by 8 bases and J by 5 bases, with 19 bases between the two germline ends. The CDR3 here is CASPTIYDSNNEQFF. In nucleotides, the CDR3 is TGTGCCAGCCCAACCATCTATGACAGTAACAATGAGCAGTTCTTC. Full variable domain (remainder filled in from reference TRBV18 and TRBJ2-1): NAGVMQNPRHLVRRRGQEARLRCSPMKGHSHVYWYRQLPEEGLKFMVYLQKENIIDESGMPKERFSAEFPKEGPSILRIQQVVRGDSAAYFCASPTIYDSNNEQFFGPGTRLTVL.

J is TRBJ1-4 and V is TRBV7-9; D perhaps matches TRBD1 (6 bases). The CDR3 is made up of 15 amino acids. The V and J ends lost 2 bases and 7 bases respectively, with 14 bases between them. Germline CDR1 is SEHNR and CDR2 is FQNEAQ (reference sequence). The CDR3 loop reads CASSLRASRGEKLFF. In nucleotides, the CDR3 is TGTGCCAGCAGCTTACGGGCCTCCAGGGGTGAAAAACTGTTTTTT.

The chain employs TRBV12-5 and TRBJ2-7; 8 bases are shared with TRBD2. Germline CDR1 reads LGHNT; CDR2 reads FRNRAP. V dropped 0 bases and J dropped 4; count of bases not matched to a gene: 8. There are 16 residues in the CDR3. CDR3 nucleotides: TGTGCTAGTGGTTTGGTACACCCCTCGGGGGGGTACGAGCAGTACTTC. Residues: CASGLVHPSGGYEQYF.

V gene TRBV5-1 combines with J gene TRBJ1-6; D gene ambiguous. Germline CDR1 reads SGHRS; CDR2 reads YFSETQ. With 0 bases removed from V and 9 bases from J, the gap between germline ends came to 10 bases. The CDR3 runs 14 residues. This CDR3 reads CASSLAPSGSPLHF. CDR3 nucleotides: TGCGCCAGCAGCTTGGCCCCCTCGGGTTCACCCCTCCACTTT.

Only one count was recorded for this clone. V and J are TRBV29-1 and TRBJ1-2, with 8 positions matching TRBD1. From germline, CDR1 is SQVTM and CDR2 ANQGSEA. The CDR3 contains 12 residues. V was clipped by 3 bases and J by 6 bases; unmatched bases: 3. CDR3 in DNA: TGCAGCGTTGACAGGGGGCTGGATGGCTACACCTTC. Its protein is CSVDRGLDGYTF.

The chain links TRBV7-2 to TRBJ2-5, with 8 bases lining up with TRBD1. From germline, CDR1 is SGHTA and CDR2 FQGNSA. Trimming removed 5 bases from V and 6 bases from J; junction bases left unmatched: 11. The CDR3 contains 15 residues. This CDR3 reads CASSRGDRSRKTQYF. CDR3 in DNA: TGTGCCAGCAGCCGAGGGGACAGGTCCAGAAAGACCCAGTACTTC.

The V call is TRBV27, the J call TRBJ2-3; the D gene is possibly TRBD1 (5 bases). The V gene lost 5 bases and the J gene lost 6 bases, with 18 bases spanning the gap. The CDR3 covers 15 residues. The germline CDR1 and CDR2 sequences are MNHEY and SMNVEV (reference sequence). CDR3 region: CASSPLDNLGDTQYF. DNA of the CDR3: TGTGCCAGCAGTCCCCTGGACAATCTCGGGGATACGCAGTATTTT.

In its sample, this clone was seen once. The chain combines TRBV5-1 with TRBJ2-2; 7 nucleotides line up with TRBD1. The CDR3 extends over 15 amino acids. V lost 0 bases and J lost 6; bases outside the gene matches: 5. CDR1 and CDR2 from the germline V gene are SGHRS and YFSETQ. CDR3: CASSLGFTGAGELFF. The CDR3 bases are TGCGCCAGCAGCTTGGGCTTTACAGGGGCCGGGGAGCTGTTTTTT.

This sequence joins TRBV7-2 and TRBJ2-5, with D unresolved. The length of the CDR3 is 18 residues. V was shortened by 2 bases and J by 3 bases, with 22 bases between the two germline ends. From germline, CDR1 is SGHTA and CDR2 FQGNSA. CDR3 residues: CASSLRSYSPERKETQYF. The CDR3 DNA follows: TGTGCCAGCAGCTTACGGAGCTATTCCCCCGAGAGAAAAGAGACCCAGTACTTC.

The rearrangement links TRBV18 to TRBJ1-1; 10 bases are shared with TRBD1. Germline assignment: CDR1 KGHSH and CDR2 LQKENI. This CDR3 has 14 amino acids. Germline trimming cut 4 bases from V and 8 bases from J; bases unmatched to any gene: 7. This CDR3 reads CASSLPGQGPEAFF. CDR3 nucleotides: TGTGCCAGCTCACTACCGGGACAGGGGCCCGAAGCTTTCTTT. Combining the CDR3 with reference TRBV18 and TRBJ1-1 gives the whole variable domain NAGVMQNPRHLVRRRGQEARLRCSPMKGHSHVYWYRQLPEEGLKFMVYLQKENIIDESGMPKERFSAEFPKEGPSILRIQQVVRGDSAAYFCASSLPGQGPEAFFGQGTRLTVV.

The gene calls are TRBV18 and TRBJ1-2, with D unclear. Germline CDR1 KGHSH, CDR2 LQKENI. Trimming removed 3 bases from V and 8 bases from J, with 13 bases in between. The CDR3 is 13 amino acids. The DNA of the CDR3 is TGTGCCAGCTCACCGGCGGGATTTGCCGGCTACACCTTC. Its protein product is CASSPAGFAGYTF. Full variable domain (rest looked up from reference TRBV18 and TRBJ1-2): NAGVMQNPRHLVRRRGQEARLRCSPMKGHSHVYWYRQLPEEGLKFMVYLQKENIIDESGMPKERFSAEFPKEGPSILRIQQVVRGDSAAYFCASSPAGFAGYTFGSGTRLTVV.

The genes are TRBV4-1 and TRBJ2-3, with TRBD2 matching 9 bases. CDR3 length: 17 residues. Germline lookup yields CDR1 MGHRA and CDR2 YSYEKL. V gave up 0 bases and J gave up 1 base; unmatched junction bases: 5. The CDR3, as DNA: TGCGCCAGCAGCCAAGAAGCGTCTAGCGGGGGCACAGATACGCAGTATTTT. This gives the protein CASSQEASSGGTDTQYF.

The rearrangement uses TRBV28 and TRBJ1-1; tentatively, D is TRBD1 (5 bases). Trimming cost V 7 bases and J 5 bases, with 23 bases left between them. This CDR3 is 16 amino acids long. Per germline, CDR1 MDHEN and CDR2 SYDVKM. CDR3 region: CASTPHPGTRRTEAFF. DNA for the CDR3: TGTGCCAGCACCCCCCACCCCGGGACCCGGCGAACTGAAGCTTTCTTT.